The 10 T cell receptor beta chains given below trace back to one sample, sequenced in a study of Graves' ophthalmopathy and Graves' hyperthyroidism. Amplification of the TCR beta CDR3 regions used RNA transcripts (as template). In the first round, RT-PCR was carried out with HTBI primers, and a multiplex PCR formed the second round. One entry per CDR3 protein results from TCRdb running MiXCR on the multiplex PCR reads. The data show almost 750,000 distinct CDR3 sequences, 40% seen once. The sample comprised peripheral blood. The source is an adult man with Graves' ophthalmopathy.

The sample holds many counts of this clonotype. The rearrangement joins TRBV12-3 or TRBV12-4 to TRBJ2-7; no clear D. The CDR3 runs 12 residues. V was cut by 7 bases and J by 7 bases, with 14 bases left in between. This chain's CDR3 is CASTDNPEEQYF. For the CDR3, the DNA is TGTGCCAGCACCGATAACCCTGAAGAGCAGTACTTC.

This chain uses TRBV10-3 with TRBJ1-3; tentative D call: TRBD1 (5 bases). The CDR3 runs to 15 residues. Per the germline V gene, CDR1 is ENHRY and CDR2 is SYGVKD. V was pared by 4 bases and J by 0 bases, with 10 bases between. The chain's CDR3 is CAISVGGYSGNTIYF. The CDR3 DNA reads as TGTGCCATCAGTGTCGGGGGATACTCTGGAAACACCATATATTTT.

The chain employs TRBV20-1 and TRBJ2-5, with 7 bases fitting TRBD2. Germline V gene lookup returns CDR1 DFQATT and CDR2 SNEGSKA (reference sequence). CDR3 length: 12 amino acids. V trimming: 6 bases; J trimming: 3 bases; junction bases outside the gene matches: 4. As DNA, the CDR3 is TGCAGTGCCGCGGCGGGGGAAGAGACCCAGTACTTC. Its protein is CSAAAGEETQYF.

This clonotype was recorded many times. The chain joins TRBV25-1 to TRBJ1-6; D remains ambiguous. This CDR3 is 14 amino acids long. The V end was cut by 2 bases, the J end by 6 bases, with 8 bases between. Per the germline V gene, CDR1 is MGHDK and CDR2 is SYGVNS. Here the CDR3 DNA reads TGTGCCAGCAGTGAAGAAGGCGGTAATTCACCCCTCCACTTT. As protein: CASSEEGGNSPLHF.

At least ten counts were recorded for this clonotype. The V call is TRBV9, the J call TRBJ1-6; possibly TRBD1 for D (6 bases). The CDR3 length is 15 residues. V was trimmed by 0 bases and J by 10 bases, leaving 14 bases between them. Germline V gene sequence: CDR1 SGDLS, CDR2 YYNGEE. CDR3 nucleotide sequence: TGTGCCAGCAGCGTAGCCAACAGGGAGGACTCACCCCTCCACTTT. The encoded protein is CASSVANREDSPLHF.

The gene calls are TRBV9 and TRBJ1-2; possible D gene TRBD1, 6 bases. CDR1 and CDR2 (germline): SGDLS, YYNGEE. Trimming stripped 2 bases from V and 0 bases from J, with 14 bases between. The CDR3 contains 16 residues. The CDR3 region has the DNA TGTGCCAGCAGCGTCGGGCCAGGGGTTACTAACTATGGCTACACCTTC. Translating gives CASSVGPGVTNYGYTF.

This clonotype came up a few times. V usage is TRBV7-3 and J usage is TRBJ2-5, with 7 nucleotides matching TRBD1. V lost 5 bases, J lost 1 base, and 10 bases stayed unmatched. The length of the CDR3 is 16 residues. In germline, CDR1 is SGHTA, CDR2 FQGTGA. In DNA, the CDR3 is TGTGCCAGCAGCCGACCGGGACAGATACTCCAAGAGACCCAGTACTTC. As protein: CASSRPGQILQETQYF.

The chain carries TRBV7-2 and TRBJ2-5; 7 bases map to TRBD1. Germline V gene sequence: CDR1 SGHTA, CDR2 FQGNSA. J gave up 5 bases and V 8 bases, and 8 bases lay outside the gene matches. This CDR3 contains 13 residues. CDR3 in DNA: TGTGCCAGCGTTGAACCAGGGGGTGAGACCCAGTACTTC. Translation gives CASVEPGGETQYF.

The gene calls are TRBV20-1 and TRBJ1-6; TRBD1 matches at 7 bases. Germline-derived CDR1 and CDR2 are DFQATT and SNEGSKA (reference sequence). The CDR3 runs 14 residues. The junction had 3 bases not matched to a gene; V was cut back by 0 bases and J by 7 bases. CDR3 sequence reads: CSARETGLNSPLHF. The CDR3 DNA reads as TGCAGTGCTAGAGAGACAGGGTTGAATTCACCCCTCCACTTT.

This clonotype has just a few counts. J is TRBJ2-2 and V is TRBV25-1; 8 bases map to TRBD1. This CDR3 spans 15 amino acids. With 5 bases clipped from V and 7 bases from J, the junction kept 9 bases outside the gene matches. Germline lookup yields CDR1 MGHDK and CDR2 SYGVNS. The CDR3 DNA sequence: TGTGCCAGCAGTCCAGGGGGCGGAAGGGTCGGGGAGCTGTTTTTT. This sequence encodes CASSPGGGRVGELFF. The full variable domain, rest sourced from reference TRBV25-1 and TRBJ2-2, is EADIYQTPRYLVIGTGKKITLECSQTMGHDKMYWYQQDPGMELHLIHYSYGVNSTEKGDLSSESTVSRIRTEHFPLTLESARPSHTSQYLCASSPGGGRVGELFFGEGSRLTVL.